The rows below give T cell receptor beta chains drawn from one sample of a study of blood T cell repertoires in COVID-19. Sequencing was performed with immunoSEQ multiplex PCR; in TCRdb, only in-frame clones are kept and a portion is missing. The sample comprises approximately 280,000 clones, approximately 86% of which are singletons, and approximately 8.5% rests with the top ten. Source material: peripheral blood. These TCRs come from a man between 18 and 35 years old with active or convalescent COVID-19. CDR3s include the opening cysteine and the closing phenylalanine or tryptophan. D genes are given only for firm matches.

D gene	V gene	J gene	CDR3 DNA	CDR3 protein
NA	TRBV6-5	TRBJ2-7	TGTGCCAGCATCAAGCCGGGAAGCTCCTACGAGCAGTACTTC	CASIKPGSSYEQYF
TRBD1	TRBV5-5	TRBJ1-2	TGTGCCAGCAGCTTGGACAGGGGGCTTGGCTACACCTTC	CASSLDRGLGYTF
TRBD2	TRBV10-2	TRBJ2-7	TGCGCCAGCAGTGACCGGGGGGGTCCCTACGAGCAGTACTTC	CASSDRGGPYEQYF
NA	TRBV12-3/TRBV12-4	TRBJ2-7	TGTGCCAGCAGTTTTGATTTACAGGGCGAGCAGTACTTC	CASSFDLQGEQYF
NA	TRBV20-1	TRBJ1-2	TGCAGTGCTAGAATCCCGAGGGGCTACACCTTC	CSARIPRGYTF
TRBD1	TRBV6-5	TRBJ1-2	TGTGCCAGCAGTTACACGACAGGGGGCCCTTATGGCTACACCTTC	CASSYTTGGPYGYTF
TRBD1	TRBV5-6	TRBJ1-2	TGTGCCAGCAGAGGACAGGTTAACTATGGCTACACCTTC	CASRGQVNYGYTF
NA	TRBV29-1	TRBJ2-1	TGCAGCGTCGGGCTTGGGGGCTCCGACAATGAGCAGTTCTTC	CSVGLGGSDNEQFF
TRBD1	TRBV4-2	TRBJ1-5	TGTGCCAGCAGCCAATGGTCGGGACAGGGTTTTGTTCAGCCCCAGCATTTT	CASSQWSGQGFVQPQHF
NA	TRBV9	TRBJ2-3	TGTGCCAGCAGCGCCCCGGCGGGGCCCCCCCGCACAGATACGCAGTGTTTT	CASSAPAGPPRTDTQCF
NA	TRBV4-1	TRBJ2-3	TGCGCCAGCAGCCAAGAAGGGGGAGATACGCAGTATTTT	CASSQEGGDTQYF
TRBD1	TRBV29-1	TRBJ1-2	TGCAGCGTTGAAGATAGGAACAGGGGTTTAGGTGGCTACACCTTC	CSVEDRNRGLGGYTF
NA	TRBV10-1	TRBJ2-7	TGCGCCAGCAGTGAGACGGGGAGGAACGAGCAGTACTTC	CASSETGRNEQYF